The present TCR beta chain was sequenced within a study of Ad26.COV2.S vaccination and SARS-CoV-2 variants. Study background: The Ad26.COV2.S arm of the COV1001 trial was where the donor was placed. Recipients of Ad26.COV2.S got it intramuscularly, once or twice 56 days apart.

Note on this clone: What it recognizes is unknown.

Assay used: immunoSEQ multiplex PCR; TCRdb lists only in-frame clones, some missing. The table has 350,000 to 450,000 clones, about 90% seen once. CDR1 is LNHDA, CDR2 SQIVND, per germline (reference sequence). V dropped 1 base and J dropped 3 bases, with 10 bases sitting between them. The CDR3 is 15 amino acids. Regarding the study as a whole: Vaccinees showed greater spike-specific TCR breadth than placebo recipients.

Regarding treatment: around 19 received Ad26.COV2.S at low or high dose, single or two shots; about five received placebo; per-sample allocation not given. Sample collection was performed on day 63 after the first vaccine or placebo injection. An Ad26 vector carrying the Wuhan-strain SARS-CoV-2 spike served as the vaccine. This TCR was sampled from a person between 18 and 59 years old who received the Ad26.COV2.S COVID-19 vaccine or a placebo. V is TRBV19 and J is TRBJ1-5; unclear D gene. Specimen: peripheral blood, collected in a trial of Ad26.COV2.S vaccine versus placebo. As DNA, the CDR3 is TGTGCCAGTAGTATAGTGTCGCAGACCAATCAGCCCCAGCATTTT. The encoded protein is CASSIVSQTNQPQHF.